The rows below give T cell receptor beta chains drawn from one sample of a study of shared clonotypes between healthy human individuals. The repertoire was sequenced with immunoSEQ multiplex PCR; TCRdb's copy has only in-frame clones and lacks some. Among roughly 1 million clones listed, around 78% were seen once. The material sequenced was memory CD4+ T cells from PBMCs. All receptors come from a man between 18 and 35 years old in good health. Some clones in this sample may be carry-over from other donors' samples. Each CDR3 is given with its conserved first and last residue. D genes are given only for firm matches. Some rows mark clone size as missing; the rest say once, few, many or name a class of expanded clone.

v_gene	abundance	d_gene	j_gene	CDR3aa	CDR3nt
TRBV7-3	.	TRBD1	TRBJ1-2	CASSQGTGDGYTF	TGTGCCAGCAGCCAAGGGACAGGGGATGGCTACACCTTC
TRBV2	.	TRBD2	TRBJ2-1	CASRSRAGGPSQFF	TGTGCCAGCAGGAGTCGAGCGGGAGGGCCTAGTCAGTTCTTC
TRBV29-1	.	TRBD2	TRBJ2-1	CSVHGGSHNEQFF	TGCAGCGTCCACGGGGGGAGTCACAATGAGCAGTTCTTC
TRBV12-5	.	.	TRBJ2-5	CASGLDDPQYF	TGTGCTAGTGGTTTGGATGATCCCCAGTACTTC
TRBV6-1	.	.	TRBJ2-7	CASSERRRGRLYEQYF	TGTGCCAGCAGTGAGCGACGCAGGGGCCGCCTCTACGAGCAGTACTTC
TRBV7-2	.	.	TRBJ2-1	CASSLGLVQGRSEQFF	TGTGCCAGCAGCTTAGGTCTTGTGCAGGGTAGGAGTGAGCAGTTCTTC
TRBV18	.	.	TRBJ2-5	CASSSGLTGETQYF	TGTGCCAGCTCCTCGGGACTGACCGGGGAGACCCAGTACTTC
TRBV27	few	.	TRBJ1-4	CASRPGGFTEKLFF	TGTGCCAGCCGCCCGGGAGGGTTTACTGAAAAACTGTTTTTT
TRBV18	.	.	TRBJ1-2	CASSPSPTNYGYTF	TGTGCCAGCTCACCATCCCCGACTAACTATGGCTACACCTTC
TRBV5-4	.	.	TRBJ2-7	CASSPQGYYEQYF	TGTGCCAGCAGCCCACAGGGTTATTACGAGCAGTACTTC
TRBV27	once	.	TRBJ1-5	CASSVSSAAGNQPQHF	TGTGCCAGCAGTGTATCCAGTGCAGCGGGCAATCAGCCCCAGCATTTT
TRBV18	.	.	TRBJ2-1	CASSPPSSGNEQFF	TGTGCCAGCTCACCACCGTCCAGCGGGAATGAGCAGTTCTTC
TRBV11-2	.	.	TRBJ2-1	CASSFVRGYPQFF	TGTGCCAGCAGCTTCGTCCGAGGCTACCCGCAGTTCTTC
TRBV7-2	.	TRBD2	TRBJ2-1	CASSPTSGWNEQFF	TGTGCCAGCAGCCCTACTAGCGGGTGGAATGAGCAGTTCTTC
TRBV27	once	TRBD1	TRBJ1-4	CASSSGQLNEKLFF	TGTGCCAGCAGTTCGGGACAGCTTAATGAAAAACTGTTTTTT
TRBV28	.	TRBD1	TRBJ1-4	CASSFRDREKLFF	TGTGCCAGCAGTTTTCGGGACAGGGAAAAACTGTTTTTT
TRBV28	.	.	TRBJ1-2	CASSLEAQGAYGYTF	TGTGCCAGCAGTTTAGAGGCCCAAGGGGCCTATGGCTACACCTTC
TRBV4-2	.	TRBD1	TRBJ1-4	CASSPGQGSNEKLFF	TGTGCCAGCAGCCCCGGACAGGGGTCAAATGAAAAACTGTTTTTT